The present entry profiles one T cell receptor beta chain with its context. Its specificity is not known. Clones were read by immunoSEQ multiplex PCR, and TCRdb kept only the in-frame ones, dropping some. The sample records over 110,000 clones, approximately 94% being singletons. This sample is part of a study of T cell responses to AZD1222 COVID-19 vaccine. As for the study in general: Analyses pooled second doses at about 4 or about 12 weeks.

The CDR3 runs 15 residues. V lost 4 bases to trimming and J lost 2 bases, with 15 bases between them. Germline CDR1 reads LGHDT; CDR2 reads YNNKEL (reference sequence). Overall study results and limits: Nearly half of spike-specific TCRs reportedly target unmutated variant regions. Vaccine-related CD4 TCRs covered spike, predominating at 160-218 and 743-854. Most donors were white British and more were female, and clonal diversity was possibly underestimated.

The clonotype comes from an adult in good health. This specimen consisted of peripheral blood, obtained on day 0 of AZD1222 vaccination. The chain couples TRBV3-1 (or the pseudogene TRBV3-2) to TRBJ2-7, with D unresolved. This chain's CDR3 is CASSPDAFAPYEQYF. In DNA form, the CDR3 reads TGTGCCAGCAGCCCCGACGCCTTCGCCCCCTACGAGCAGTACTTC.